This is a list of T cell receptor beta chains from one sample in a study of tumour-infiltrating T cells in Burkitt lymphoma. The assay was immunoSEQ multiplex PCR, and TCRdb's table has in-frame clones only and misses some. Of 7,500 to 8,500 clones listed, over 60% are singletons. Sequenced input: tumor tissue. The receptors shown here come from a human donor with diffuse large B-cell lymphoma. Each CDR3 is given with its conserved first and last residue. D genes are given only for firm matches. Size is stated for part of the rows, as once, few or many counts, or as a class when the clone is expanded.

>TRBV5-1|TRBJ1-2|-|-
TGCGCCAGCAGCGTGACAGGCCAAGCTAACTATGGCTACACCTTC
CASSVTGQANYGYTF
>TRBV9|TRBJ1-2|-|-
TGTGCCAGCAGCCCCTCGAGGGGCGGCTACACCTTC
CASSPSRGGYTF
>TRBV4-3|TRBJ2-7|-|TRBD1
TGCGCCAGCAGCCAACAAAAGGGACAGACCTACGAGCAGTACTTC
CASSQQKGQTYEQYF
>TRBV18|TRBJ1-1|-|-
TGTGCCAGCTCAACTTATCTTATGGGGACGAACACTGAAGCTTTCTTT
CASSTYLMGTNTEAFF
>TRBV14|TRBJ1-2|-|TRBD1
TGTGCCAGCAGCCAAGGAGGTGCACAGGGGGCCCGTGGCTACACCTTC
CASSQGGAQGARGYTF
>TRBV6-5|TRBJ2-7|-|TRBD1
TGTGCCAGCAGTGGTACAGGGGCCAACGAGCAGTACTTC
CASSGTGANEQYF
>TRBV9|TRBJ1-4|-|-
TGTGCCAGCAGCGTTGCGGGTGATGAAAAACTGTTTTTT
CASSVAGDEKLFF
>TRBV9|TRBJ1-6|-|-
TGTGCCAGCAGCGTAGGAGACAGCAATAATTCACCCCTCCACTTT
CASSVGDSNNSPLHF
>TRBV5-1|TRBJ2-5|-|TRBD1
TGCGCCAGCAGCTTGCTGGGACAGCAAGAGACCCAGTACTTC
CASSLLGQQETQYF
>TRBV25-1|TRBJ1-2|few|TRBD1
TGTGCCAGCAGTACTCGGGCCGGGACAGGGGCCGTCACGAGACCCACCTTC
CASSTRAGTGAVTRPTF
>TRBV5-1|TRBJ1-2|-|-
TGCGCCAGCAGCTTGGGACAGTCGGGCTATGGCTACACCTTC
CASSLGQSGYGYTF
>TRBV29-1|TRBJ1-5|-|-
TGCAGCGTTGCCCAGGGTTTGAGCAATCAGCCCCAGCATTTT
CSVAQGLSNQPQHF
>TRBV29-1|TRBJ2-7|-|TRBD2
TGCAGCGTCGAACGCTACCTGGAAGGCGGGAGCTCCTACGAGCAGTACTTC
CSVERYLEGGSSYEQYF
>TRBV4-3|TRBJ2-7|-|TRBD2
TGCGCCAGCAGCCATGACTGGGACTACACCTACGAGCAGTACTTC
CASSHDWDYTYEQYF
>TRBV6-1|TRBJ1-1|-|-
TGTGCCAGCAGAGACATTCCGGACACTGAAGCTTTCTTT
CASRDIPDTEAFF
>TRBV6-1|TRBJ2-5|-|TRBD2
TGTGCCAGCACGCGCCTAGCGGGGTACCAAGAGACCCAGTACTTC
CASTRLAGYQETQYF
>TRBV19|TRBJ1-5|-|TRBD1
TGTGCCAGTAGTGCTCAGACAGGGTTAGTCGATCAGCCCCAGCATTTT
CASSAQTGLVDQPQHF
>TRBV27|TRBJ2-1|-|TRBD1
TGTGCCAGCAGTACTCGACAGGGCAACCCCTACAATGAGCAGTTCTTC
CASSTRQGNPYNEQFF
>TRBV18|TRBJ1-1|once|-
TGTGCCAGCTCACCCCAATTCGACAGAGAAGCTTTCTTT
CASSPQFDREAFF
>TRBV5-1|TRBJ1-1|-|-
TGCGCCAGCAGCTTGGTCACCGAGAACACTGAAGCTTTCTTT
CASSLVTENTEAFF
>TRBV9|TRBJ2-3|-|-
TGTGCCAGCGCCTCAGAGCTAGATACGCAGTATTTT
CASASELDTQYF
>TRBV2|TRBJ2-7|-|TRBD1
TGTGCCAGCTCCAGGGGGCCCTCCTACGAGCAGTACTTC
CASSRGPSYEQYF
>TRBV6-1|TRBJ1-5|few|-
TGTGCCCACTCCGCAGGGAGGCAGCCCCAGCATTTT
CAHSAGRQPQHF
>TRBV11-2|TRBJ1-1|-|-
TGTGCCAGCAGCTTTTCCGGGTGGGCGACTGAAGCTTTCTTT
CASSFSGWATEAFF
>TRBV9|TRBJ2-5|-|-
TGTGCCAGCAGCGTTGGCTCTTTGGGGACCCAGTACTTC
CASSVGSLGTQYF
>TRBV6-5|TRBJ1-1|-|-
TGTGCCAGCAGTTACTCCAAGAACACTGAAGCTTTCTTT
CASSYSKNTEAFF
>TRBV2|TRBJ1-1|-|-
TGTGCCAGCAGTGTACAGTCCGGGCCTTTGAACACTGAAGCTTTCTTT
CASSVQSGPLNTEAFF
>TRBV9|TRBJ2-5|-|TRBD1
TGTGCCAGCAGCACCCGACAGGGCCCAAGGGAGACCCAGTACTTC
CASSTRQGPRETQYF
>TRBV7-9|TRBJ2-7|-|TRBD1
TGTGCCAGCAGCTATACGCTGGGACAGAGTTACGAGCAGTACTTC
CASSYTLGQSYEQYF
>TRBV19|TRBJ1-2|-|-
TGTGCCAGTATGGGTCAGCTGGGTTTCGGCTACACCTTC
CASMGQLGFGYTF
>TRBV6-5|TRBJ1-6|-|TRBD1
TGTGCCAGCAGTTCCATCGGGACAGATAATTCACCCCTCCACTTT
CASSSIGTDNSPLHF
>TRBV7-8|TRBJ2-1|few|TRBD2
TGTGCCAGCAGCTTGGGACTAGCGGACTACAATGAGCAGTTCTTC
CASSLGLADYNEQFF
>TRBV6-6|TRBJ2-3|few|-
TGTGCCAGCAGCCAGGGGCAGGGGTTCACAGATACGCAGTATTTT
CASSQGQGFTDTQYF
>TRBV19|TRBJ1-5|-|TRBD1
TGTGCCAGTAGTATAGGAGGACAGGGTAGGCAGCCCCAGCATTTT
CASSIGGQGRQPQHF
>TRBV20-1|TRBJ1-2|-|-
TGCAGTGCTGGTTCCTATGGCTACACCTTC
CSAGSYGYTF
>TRBV5-6|TRBJ1-5|-|-
TGTGCCAGCAGCCCGGGGGGTCCTAGCAATCAGCCCCAGCATTTT
CASSPGGPSNQPQHF
>TRBV18|TRBJ1-1|-|-
TGTGCCAGCTCACCAGCCGGGATAGAGAACACTGAAGCTTTCTTT
CASSPAGIENTEAFF
>TRBV7-2|TRBJ1-3|-|TRBD1
TGTGCCAGCAGCTTAGGACAGGGGGTAACCATATATTTT
CASSLGQGVTIYF
>TRBV11-2|TRBJ2-2|once|-
TGTGCCAGCAGCTTAAGGCCGGCCGGGGAGCTGTTTTTT
CASSLRPAGELFF
>TRBV18|TRBJ1-2|-|-
TGTGCCAGCTCAAGGGACGGCGGGTATGGCTACACCTTC
CASSRDGGYGYTF
>TRBV6-6|TRBJ1-2|once|-
TGTGCCAGCAGTTACTCGCCAGGGCAGGGAAGCGGCTACACCTTC
CASSYSPGQGSGYTF
>TRBV18|TRBJ2-7|large|TRBD1
TGTGCCAGCTCACCACCGAGCGGACAGGGGGTCTACGAGCAGTACTTC
CASSPPSGQGVYEQYF
>TRBV5-1|TRBJ2-3|-|TRBD2
TGCGCCAGCAGCTTGGTTGGCCCTAGCGGGGGGTCCACAGATACGCAGTATTTT
CASSLVGPSGGSTDTQYF
>TRBV4-3|TRBJ1-1|-|-
TGCGCCAGCAGCCAAGATATCCGACTTAACACTGAAGCTTTCTTT
CASSQDIRLNTEAFF
>TRBV7-2|TRBJ2-3|once|TRBD2
TGTGCCAGCAGCTTCGAGCGGGGGGTTCCGCAGTATTTT
CASSFERGVPQYF
>TRBV6-5|TRBJ1-2|-|-
TGTGCCAGCAGTCTCGCTGGACGGGGGAATCATGGCTACACCTTC
CASSLAGRGNHGYTF